Each of the 14 T cell receptor beta chains below was sequenced from the same sample in a study of Graves' ophthalmopathy and Graves' hyperthyroidism. Using RNA transcripts, the TCR beta CDR3 regions were amplified. Second-round multiplex PCR came after first-round RT-PCR with HTBI primers. TCRdb re-analysed the multiplex PCR reads in MiXCR, keeping a single row per CDR3 protein. The profile shows around 600,000 distinct CDR3 sequences, roughly 39% of them singletons. The material sequenced was peripheral blood. These receptors came from an adult man with Graves' ophthalmopathy.

This clonotype was detected many times. The V call is TRBV7-9, the J call TRBJ2-5; 7 bases match TRBD2. This CDR3 is 14 amino acids long. Germline V gene lookup returns CDR1 SEHNR and CDR2 FQNEAQ (reference sequence). V lost 6 bases to trimming and J lost 4 bases; unmatched junction nucleotides: 8. CDR3 coding DNA: TGTGCCAGCAGGGCTCAGGGAGGGTTAGAGACCCAGTACTTC. Protein: CASRAQGGLETQYF.

The chain uses TRBV7-3 and TRBJ2-5; D unresolved. The CDR3 is 10 amino acids. V lost 4 bases and J 6 bases, leaving 3 bases between the germline ends. Germline CDR1 and CDR2: SGHTA and FQGTGA. This chain's CDR3 is CASSYKTQYF. CDR3 nucleotides: TGTGCCAGCAGCTACAAGACCCAGTACTTC.

This chain links TRBV12-3 or TRBV12-4 with TRBJ1-1; D remains ambiguous. Trimming removed 3 bases from V and 5 bases from J, with 10 bases in between. This CDR3 region has 13 residues. The CDR3 sequence: CASSFTRETEAFF. As DNA, the CDR3 is TGTGCCAGCAGTTTTACAAGGGAAACTGAAGCTTTCTTT.

With respect to this clonotype: A much larger clone sits a single nucleotide away, making a read error possible. This chain uses TRBV19 with TRBJ1-1, with 10 bases that match TRBD1. Germline V lookup: CDR1 LNHDA, CDR2 SQIVND (reference sequence). This CDR3 is built from 12 residues. CDR3 in DNA: TGTGCCAGCAGACAGGGGGCCACTGAAGCTCTCTTT. Its translation is CASRQGATEALF.

This clonotype was counted ten times or more. This chain connects TRBV4-2 to TRBJ1-5; D ambiguous. The CDR3 runs to 12 residues. In germline, CDR1 is LGHNA, CDR2 YNFKEQ. V was shortened by 6 bases and J by 5 bases, with 8 bases between the two germline ends. The CDR3 coding sequence is TGTGCCAGCAGAAAGGCTGATCAGCCCCAGCATTTT. Protein sequence: CASRKADQPQHF.

Details on this clonotype: Sequence at one end of the junction differs from germline and may be a read error. The chain combines TRBV5-1 with TRBJ1-2, with 11 bases identical to TRBD1. Germline V lookup: CDR1 SGHRS, CDR2 YFSETQ. This CDR3 region has 18 residues. CDR3 sequence: CASSIRGQGARSNYGYTF. Written as DNA, the CDR3 is TGCGCCAGCAGCATACGAGGACAGGGGGCGAGGAGTAACTACGGCTACACCTTC.

This clonotype was detected many times. This sequence joins TRBV25-1 and TRBJ1-4, with 8 bases identical to TRBD1. Trimming at V came to 5 bases and at J to 4 bases, leaving 6 bases not matched to a gene. The CDR3 is made up of 15 amino acids. CDR1 is MGHDK and CDR2 is SYGVNS in the germline V gene. For the CDR3, the DNA is TGTGCCAGCAGTTCCGGACAGGGATATAATGAAAAACTGTTTTTT. As protein: CASSSGQGYNEKLFF.

This clonotype was counted only a few times. V gene TRBV9 combines with J gene TRBJ1-2; D possibly corresponds to TRBD1 (5 bases). The CDR3 has 12 residues. CDR1 SGDLS and CDR2 YYNGEE come from the germline V gene. V was clipped by 6 bases and J by 5 bases, with 11 bases between them. DNA of the CDR3: TGTGCCAGCACCCGGGGGGGTTATGGCTACACCTTC. The encoded protein is CASTRGGYGYTF. Drawing the rest from reference TRBV9 and TRBJ1-2, the complete variable domain is DSGVTQTPKHLITATGQRVTLRCSPRSGDLSVYWYQQSLDQGLQFLIQYYNGEERAKGNILERFSAQQFPDLHSELNLSSLELGDSALYFCASTRGGYGYTFGSGTRLTVV.

The rearrangement links TRBV19 to TRBJ2-5; no clear D. This CDR3 spans 15 amino acids. Trimming left V 1 base short and J 1 base short, with 10 bases between. Per the germline V gene, CDR1 is LNHDA and CDR2 is SQIVND (reference sequence). CDR3 sequence reads: CASSIGLPPQETQYF. Written as DNA, the CDR3 is TGTGCCAGTAGTATAGGGCTCCCGCCCCAAGAGACCCAGTACTTC. Filled out from reference TRBV19 and TRBJ2-5, the complete variable domain reads DGGITQSPKYLFRKEGQNVTLSCEQNLNHDAMYWYRQDPGQGLRLIYYSQIVNDFQKGDIAEGYSVSREKKESFPLTVTSAQKNPTAFYLCASSIGLPPQETQYFGPGTRLLVL.

In this sample, this clonotype turned up many times. V gene TRBV7-9 combines with J gene TRBJ1-1, with 8 positions matching TRBD1. The J segment lost 4 bases and the V segment lost 3 bases, leaving 10 bases of the junction unmatched. Germline V CDR1 and CDR2: SEHNR, FQNEAQ (reference sequence). This CDR3 region has 16 residues. The CDR3 nucleotides read TGTGCCAGCAGCTTGAGCGAGGCGGACAGGGCCACTGAAGCTTTCTTT. Translation: CASSLSEADRATEAFF.

This chain joins TRBV7-2 and TRBJ2-3; 13 bases are shared with TRBD2. The J segment lost 3 bases and the V segment lost 4 bases, leaving 4 bases of the junction unmatched. Germline CDR1 and CDR2: SGHTA and FQGNSA. The length of the CDR3 is 16 residues. The DNA of the CDR3 is TGTGCCAGCAGCTGGACTAGCGGGAGCAGAACAGATACGCAGTATTTT. This codes for CASSWTSGSRTDTQYF.

This clonotype has more than one count but fewer than ten. V and J are TRBV11-2 and TRBJ2-7; maybe TRBD1 (5 bases). Germline CDR1 and CDR2: SGHAT and FQNNGV. V lost 5 bases, J lost 6 bases, and 11 bases lay in between. This CDR3 comprises 12 residues. The CDR3 bases are TGTGCCAGCAGCAAGGACAAGACCGAGCAGTACTTC. Translated: CASSKDKTEQYF.

This clonotype was counted at least ten times. This chain joins TRBV25-1 and TRBJ2-7; D call uncertain. Germline V lookup: CDR1 MGHDK, CDR2 SYGVNS. V was shortened by 1 base and J by 6 bases, with 4 bases between the two germline ends. The CDR3 runs 11 residues. The CDR3 protein is CASSELLEQYF. In DNA, the CDR3 is TGTGCCAGCAGTGAATTGCTCGAGCAGTACTTC.

This clonotype was detected many times. The rearrangement joins TRBV14 to TRBJ1-1, with D unclear. There are 13 residues in the CDR3. The germline gives CDR1 SGHDN, CDR2 FVKESK. The V end lost 6 bases, the J end lost 1 base, and 9 bases lay between the germline ends. The CDR3 loop reads CASRSTANTEAFF. DNA of the CDR3: TGTGCCAGCAGGTCGACCGCGAACACTGAAGCTTTCTTT.